Given below is one T cell receptor (beta chain) in context. This entry comes from a study of cytomegalovirus exposure and HLA in healthy donors. Healthy people donating bone marrow made up the donors. The primer mix had 60 Vbeta and 13 Jbeta primers. Using immunoSEQ multiplex PCR, the repertoire was profiled, and TCRdb retains in-frame clones only, with some absent. Found here are about 210,000 clones, 70% to 90% of them singletons; the top ten hold more than 0.25%. The V gene end was trimmed by 2 bases and the J gene end by 7 bases; junction bases not matched to a gene: 8. In germline, CDR1 is SQVTM, CDR2 ANQGSEA. The length of the CDR3 is 15 residues.

The V and J genes are TRBV29-1 and TRBJ2-1, with 10 nucleotides matching TRBD2. This receptor was obtained from a woman in her twenties or thirties in good health and CMV-seronegative. What was sequenced was PBMCs. The CDR3 sequence: CSVERPAGGPNEQFF. Written as DNA, the CDR3 is TGCAGCGTTGAACGGCCAGCGGGAGGGCCGAATGAGCAGTTCTTC.